Listed below are T cell receptor beta chains from one sample, sequenced in a study of cytomegalovirus exposure and HLA in healthy donors. Measured with immunoSEQ multiplex PCR; TCRdb has only the in-frame clones, and not every one. The profile covers 190,000 or so clones, with about 76% appearing a single time and 0.35% to 0.5% taken by the ten largest. The specimen was PBMCs. The receptors originated from a male donor in good health and CMV-seropositive. The CDR3 runs from the conserved cysteine through the conserved F or W. Fields, in order: clone size, V gene, D gene, J gene, CDR3 protein, CDR3 DNA. A D gene is named only where the DNA matches it firmly. Not all rows give a size; the values are once, few, many and, for expanded clones, a class.

clone_size: .; v_call: TRBV5-6; d_call: TRBD2; j_call: TRBJ2-5; cdr3_aa: CASSFSLAGGEETQYF; cdr3_nt: TGTGCCAGCAGCTTCTCTCTAGCGGGAGGGGAGGAGACCCAGTACTTC
clone_size: once; v_call: TRBV28; d_call: .; j_call: TRBJ1-1; cdr3_aa: CASSSPGAMGTEAFF; cdr3_nt: TGTGCCAGCAGTAGTCCTGGGGCAATGGGAACTGAAGCTTTCTTT
clone_size: .; v_call: TRBV2; d_call: .; j_call: TRBJ2-1; cdr3_aa: CASSEVSDEQFF; cdr3_nt: TGTGCCAGCAGTGAAGTTTCCGATGAGCAGTTCTTC
clone_size: .; v_call: TRBV6-6; d_call: .; j_call: TRBJ2-7; cdr3_aa: CASSYEAEQYF; cdr3_nt: TGTGCCAGCAGTTACGAGGCCGAGCAGTACTTC
clone_size: .; v_call: TRBV27; d_call: TRBD1; j_call: TRBJ1-1; cdr3_aa: CASRSGGTRKAFF; cdr3_nt: TGTGCCAGCCGTTCAGGGGGGACGAGAAAAGCTTTCTTT
clone_size: .; v_call: TRBV5-5; d_call: .; j_call: TRBJ1-2; cdr3_aa: CASSLEGATNYGYTF; cdr3_nt: TGTGCCAGCAGCTTGGAAGGGGCTACTAACTATGGCTACACCTTC
clone_size: .; v_call: TRBV7-2; d_call: TRBD1; j_call: TRBJ1-5; cdr3_aa: CASSFDRVAQPQHF; cdr3_nt: TGTGCCAGCAGCTTCGACAGGGTGGCTCAGCCCCAGCATTTT
clone_size: once; v_call: TRBV19; d_call: TRBD1; j_call: TRBJ2-6; cdr3_aa: CASSMQGAPGANVLTF; cdr3_nt: TGTGCCAGTAGTATGCAGGGGGCGCCCGGGGCCAACGTCCTGACTTTC
clone_size: once; v_call: TRBV7-2; d_call: TRBD1; j_call: TRBJ2-7; cdr3_aa: CASSLIASTGNEQYF; cdr3_nt: TGTGCCAGCAGCTTAATCGCCTCGACAGGGAACGAGCAGTACTTC
clone_size: once; v_call: TRBV2; d_call: .; j_call: TRBJ2-2; cdr3_aa: CASSEVASTGELLF; cdr3_nt: TGTGCCAGCAGTGAGGTAGCCAGCACCGGGGAGCTGCTTTTT
clone_size: once; v_call: TRBV6-5; d_call: TRBD2; j_call: TRBJ2-5; cdr3_aa: CASSYGTSAQETQYF; cdr3_nt: TGTGCCAGCAGTTATGGGACTAGCGCGCAAGAGACCCAGTACTTC
clone_size: .; v_call: TRBV5-1; d_call: TRBD1; j_call: TRBJ1-6; cdr3_aa: CASSPTGTGGSPLHF; cdr3_nt: TGCGCCAGCAGCCCCACCGGGACAGGGGGCTCACCCCTCCACTTT
clone_size: .; v_call: TRBV4-3; d_call: .; j_call: TRBJ1-2; cdr3_aa: CASSQDSGVHGYTF; cdr3_nt: TGCGCCAGCAGCCAAGATTCAGGGGTCCATGGCTACACCTTC
clone_size: .; v_call: TRBV7-9; d_call: TRBD2; j_call: TRBJ2-1; cdr3_aa: CASSHSGRAGYNEQFF; cdr3_nt: TGTGCCAGCAGCCACAGCGGGAGGGCCGGCTACAATGAGCAGTTCTTC
clone_size: .; v_call: TRBV19; d_call: TRBD1; j_call: TRBJ2-7; cdr3_aa: CASSAPGQGRPYEQYF; cdr3_nt: TGTGCCAGTAGTGCCCCCGGACAGGGTCGGCCCTACGAGCAGTACTTC
clone_size: .; v_call: TRBV7-9; d_call: TRBD1; j_call: TRBJ1-3; cdr3_aa: CASSYLQGSGNTIYF; cdr3_nt: TGTGCCAGCAGCTACCTACAGGGGTCTGGAAACACCATATATTTT
clone_size: .; v_call: TRBV7-8; d_call: TRBD2; j_call: TRBJ2-3; cdr3_aa: CASSLFVTSGSKDTQYF; cdr3_nt: TGTGCCAGCAGCTTATTCGTGACTAGCGGATCGAAAGATACGCAGTATTTT
clone_size: .; v_call: TRBV9; d_call: TRBD1; j_call: TRBJ2-6; cdr3_aa: CASSVAPDRGRGDGANVLTF; cdr3_nt: TGTGCCAGCAGCGTAGCCCCGGACAGGGGGCGTGGTGATGGGGCCAACGTCCTGACTTTC
clone_size: .; v_call: TRBV5-8; d_call: .; j_call: TRBJ1-1; cdr3_aa: CASSPGIRVTEAFF; cdr3_nt: TGTGCCAGCAGTCCAGGAATCAGGGTCACTGAAGCTTTCTTT
clone_size: .; v_call: TRBV5-1; d_call: .; j_call: TRBJ2-3; cdr3_aa: CASSFGGGDTQYF; cdr3_nt: TGCGCCAGCAGCTTCGGTGGAGGGGATACGCAGTATTTT
clone_size: .; v_call: TRBV9; d_call: .; j_call: TRBJ1-2; cdr3_aa: CASSLGAYGYTF; cdr3_nt: TGTGCCAGCAGCTTAGGGGCCTATGGCTACACCTTC
clone_size: .; v_call: TRBV9; d_call: TRBD2; j_call: TRBJ2-3; cdr3_aa: CASSVMAGGPTDTQYF; cdr3_nt: TGTGCCAGCAGCGTAATGGCGGGGGGGCCCACAGATACGCAGTATTTT
clone_size: .; v_call: TRBV27; d_call: TRBD1; j_call: TRBJ1-4; cdr3_aa: CASSETGEGGEKLFF; cdr3_nt: TGTGCCAGCAGTGAAACAGGGGAAGGGGGTGAAAAACTGTTTTTT
clone_size: .; v_call: TRBV9; d_call: TRBD1; j_call: TRBJ2-2; cdr3_aa: CASKEKTGLTGELFF; cdr3_nt: TGTGCCAGCAAGGAAAAGACAGGGTTGACCGGGGAGCTGTTTTTT
clone_size: .; v_call: TRBV10-3; d_call: .; j_call: TRBJ2-7; cdr3_aa: CAISESGSYYEQYF; cdr3_nt: TGTGCCATCAGTGAGTCGGGCAGCTACTACGAGCAGTACTTC
clone_size: .; v_call: TRBV4-1; d_call: TRBD1; j_call: TRBJ2-5; cdr3_aa: CASTGQGVSRAETQYF; cdr3_nt: TGCGCCAGCACGGGACAGGGGGTATCTAGGGCGGAGACCCAGTACTTC
clone_size: .; v_call: TRBV5-1; d_call: .; j_call: TRBJ2-5; cdr3_aa: CASSLDNTAAETQYF; cdr3_nt: TGCGCCAGCAGCTTGGACAACACAGCCGCAGAGACCCAGTACTTC
clone_size: .; v_call: TRBV10-3; d_call: .; j_call: TRBJ1-1; cdr3_aa: CAINGVGNTEAFF; cdr3_nt: TGTGCCATCAACGGGGTGGGGAACACTGAAGCTTTCTTT
clone_size: .; v_call: TRBV27; d_call: .; j_call: TRBJ2-1; cdr3_aa: CASSGTVYNEQFF; cdr3_nt: TGTGCCAGCAGCGGGACTGTCTACAATGAGCAGTTCTTC
clone_size: .; v_call: TRBV6-6; d_call: TRBD1; j_call: TRBJ1-6; cdr3_aa: CASRRSGTDNSPLHF; cdr3_nt: TGTGCCAGCAGAAGATCCGGGACAGATAATTCACCCCTCCACTTT
clone_size: .; v_call: TRBV7-9; d_call: .; j_call: TRBJ2-6; cdr3_aa: CSSSLAQGLWANVLTF; cdr3_nt: TGTTCCAGCAGCTTAGCGCAGGGACTCTGGGCCAACGTCCTGACTTTC
clone_size: .; v_call: TRBV9; d_call: .; j_call: TRBJ2-1; cdr3_aa: CASSGPRGEQFF; cdr3_nt: TGTGCCAGCAGCGGACCTAGGGGGGAGCAGTTCTTC
clone_size: .; v_call: TRBV5-6; d_call: TRBD1; j_call: TRBJ2-6; cdr3_aa: CASARQGSGANVLTF; cdr3_nt: TGTGCCAGCGCAAGACAGGGATCTGGGGCCAACGTCCTGACTTTC
clone_size: .; v_call: TRBV19; d_call: TRBD2; j_call: TRBJ2-7; cdr3_aa: CASSKGTSGHHEQYF; cdr3_nt: TGTGCCAGTAGTAAAGGGACTAGCGGTCACCACGAGCAGTACTTC
clone_size: .; v_call: TRBV4-2; d_call: .; j_call: TRBJ2-7; cdr3_aa: CASSREWVADEQYF; cdr3_nt: TGTGCCAGCAGCCGGGAGTGGGTCGCGGACGAGCAGTACTTC
clone_size: .; v_call: TRBV28; d_call: TRBD1; j_call: TRBJ1-2; cdr3_aa: CASRWDSRGYTF; cdr3_nt: TGTGCCAGCAGGTGGGACAGTCGGGGCTACACCTTC
clone_size: .; v_call: TRBV6-5; d_call: TRBD2; j_call: TRBJ2-3; cdr3_aa: CASSYLAGGPTDTQYF; cdr3_nt: TGTGCCAGCAGTTACTTAGCGGGAGGACCCACAGATACGCAGTATTTT
clone_size: once; v_call: TRBV7-2; d_call: TRBD1; j_call: TRBJ2-2; cdr3_aa: CASSQTGKNTGELFF; cdr3_nt: TGTGCCAGCAGCCAGACAGGGAAAAACACCGGGGAGCTGTTTTTT
clone_size: few; v_call: TRBV15; d_call: .; j_call: TRBJ1-1; cdr3_aa: CATSRDGRDNTEAFF; cdr3_nt: TGTGCCACCAGCAGAGATGGGAGGGACAACACTGAAGCTTTCTTT
clone_size: once; v_call: TRBV6-5; d_call: .; j_call: TRBJ2-7; cdr3_aa: CASSYSYRQNEQYF; cdr3_nt: TGTGCCAGCAGTTACTCTTACAGGCAGAACGAGCAGTACTTC
clone_size: .; v_call: TRBV6-1; d_call: TRBD1; j_call: TRBJ2-3; cdr3_aa: CASRGDRTQYF; cdr3_nt: TGTGCCAGCAGGGGGGACAGAACGCAGTATTTT
clone_size: .; v_call: TRBV7-9; d_call: .; j_call: TRBJ1-5; cdr3_aa: CASSLGLSGENQPQHF; cdr3_nt: TGTGCCAGCAGCTTAGGGCTTTCGGGGGAGAATCAGCCCCAGCATTTT
clone_size: .; v_call: TRBV5-1; d_call: TRBD1; j_call: TRBJ1-2; cdr3_aa: CASSFGTGALSPNYGYTF; cdr3_nt: TGCGCCAGCAGCTTCGGGACAGGGGCCCTGTCACCTAACTATGGCTACACCTTC
clone_size: .; v_call: TRBV7-2; d_call: .; j_call: TRBJ2-2; cdr3_aa: CASSFRGYNGELFF; cdr3_nt: TGTGCCAGCAGTTTCCGCGGGTATAACGGGGAGCTGTTTTTT
clone_size: few; v_call: TRBV6-1; d_call: .; j_call: TRBJ2-5; cdr3_aa: CASSDPGQETQYF; cdr3_nt: TGTGCCAGCAGTGATCCGGGACAAGAGACCCAGTACTTC
clone_size: .; v_call: TRBV4-1; d_call: TRBD1; j_call: TRBJ2-7; cdr3_aa: CASGSGQGNEQYF; cdr3_nt: TGCGCCAGCGGATCGGGACAGGGAAACGAGCAGTACTTC
clone_size: .; v_call: TRBV19; d_call: .; j_call: TRBJ2-3; cdr3_aa: CASSIRGLTDTQYF; cdr3_nt: TGTGCCAGTAGTATCAGGGGTCTTACAGATACGCAGTATTTT
clone_size: .; v_call: TRBV28; d_call: .; j_call: TRBJ1-5; cdr3_aa: CASSSVREGNQPQHF; cdr3_nt: TGTGCCAGCAGTTCCGTCAGGGAAGGGAATCAGCCCCAGCATTTT
clone_size: once; v_call: TRBV7-3; d_call: .; j_call: TRBJ1-5; cdr3_aa: CASSLTPGINQPQHF; cdr3_nt: TGTGCCAGCAGCTTAACGCCAGGGATCAATCAGCCCCAGCATTTT
clone_size: .; v_call: TRBV21-1; d_call: .; j_call: TRBJ2-3; cdr3_aa: CASSKTRNETGASTDTQYF; cdr3_nt: TGTGCCAGCAGCAAAACCCGGAATGAGACAGGTGCGAGCACAGATACGCAGTATTTT
clone_size: .; v_call: TRBV4-3; d_call: .; j_call: TRBJ1-2; cdr3_aa: CASSQGQNYGYTF; cdr3_nt: TGCGCCAGCAGCCAGGGGCAGAACTATGGCTACACCTTC
clone_size: .; v_call: TRBV4-1; d_call: TRBD2; j_call: TRBJ2-3; cdr3_aa: CASSLRGAGGQDTQYF; cdr3_nt: TGCGCCAGCAGCCTTCGGGGAGCGGGAGGGCAAGATACGCAGTATTTT
clone_size: .; v_call: TRBV7-8; d_call: .; j_call: TRBJ1-5; cdr3_aa: CASSLYLVTVNQPQHF; cdr3_nt: TGTGCCAGCAGCTTATACCTGGTCACAGTCAATCAGCCCCAGCATTTT
clone_size: .; v_call: TRBV18; d_call: .; j_call: TRBJ1-5; cdr3_aa: CASSPTGLSNQPQHF; cdr3_nt: TGTGCCAGCTCCCCGACAGGACTTTCTAATCAGCCCCAGCATTTT
clone_size: .; v_call: TRBV10-1; d_call: TRBD1; j_call: TRBJ2-5; cdr3_aa: CASSESKGQKETQYF; cdr3_nt: TGCGCCAGCAGTGAGTCGAAGGGACAGAAAGAGACCCAGTACTTC